Described below is a single T cell receptor beta chain sequence and its context. Its antigen is unknown. This sample stems from a study of cytomegalovirus exposure and HLA in healthy donors. General observations from the study: It was fewer than 200 TCR beta chains that were listed as cytomegalovirus-associated. TCR beta sequences reportedly predicted most subjects' HLA-A and HLA-B alleles accurately. Later on, an analysis found that several of the most significant clusters appeared to be linked to common viral pathogens, which included parvovirus B19.

PCR employed 60 Vbeta and 13 Jbeta primers. Assay: immunoSEQ multiplex PCR; the TCRdb copy retains only in-frame clones and omits some. The repertoire holds 35,000 to 50,000 clones, 50% to 55% seen once, with about 12% in the top ten. Healthy bone marrow donors made up the cohort. The CDR3 is 15 residues long. The V gene lost 6 bases and the J gene lost 0 bases, with 9 bases spanning the gap. Germline values: CDR1 MNHEY, CDR2 SMNVEV (reference sequence). This TCR was recovered from a human donor in good health. This chain links TRBV27 with TRBJ2-6, with D hard to call. The sample was PBMCs. The CDR3 reads CASRSTGSGANVLTF. The CDR3 region has the DNA TGTGCCAGCAGGTCCACGGGCTCTGGGGCCAACGTCCTGACTTTC.